The 19 T cell receptor beta chains listed next were all sequenced from one sample in a study of early T cells in non-severe SARS-CoV-2 infection. A single record per CDR3 protein comes from TCRdb applying MiXCR to the 5' RACE reads. This table has 25,000 to 30,000 distinct CDR3 sequences, about 5% appearing once. The specimen sequenced was whole blood. The source is an adult who was a healthcare worker with PCR-confirmed SARS-CoV-2 infection or an uninfected control (not recorded which).

The chain is built from TRBV5-1 and TRBJ2-7, with D tentatively TRBD1 or TRBD2 (5 bases each). The V end was cut by 9 bases, the J end by 0 bases, with 16 bases between. The CDR3 contains 14 residues. Per germline, CDR1 SGHRS and CDR2 YFSETQ. CDR3 sequence reads: CATKRDGSSYEQYF. The CDR3 DNA reads as TGCGCCACCAAACGGGACGGCAGCTCCTACGAGCAGTACTTC.

This clonotype has ten or more counts. This chain joins TRBV28 and TRBJ2-1; 13 positions match TRBD2. V lost 7 bases to trimming and J lost 7 bases; unmatched junction nucleotides: 10. The V gene's germline CDR1 is MDHEN and CDR2 SYDVKM. The CDR3 contains 16 residues. The CDR3 DNA reads as TGTGCCAGCATCAACCCCGGGACTAGCGGGATAAATGAGCAGTTCTTC. Translated, it gives CASINPGTSGINEQFF.

This clonotype qualifies as medium-sized. The chain joins TRBV29-1 to TRBJ2-1, with TRBD1 as a possible D gene (6 bases). There are 14 residues in the CDR3. Germline CDR1 is SQVTM and CDR2 is ANQGSEA. V gave up 6 bases and J gave up 5 bases, with 17 bases separating them. CDR3 nucleotides: TGCAGCGTCAATACAGGGTTCACGAACAATGAGCAGTTCTTC. Its translation is CSVNTGFTNNEQFF.

This clonotype was counted a few times. The chain joins TRBV5-1 to TRBJ2-5; D is uncertain. The ends were cut back, 4 bases at V and 1 base at J, with 11 bases in the middle. This CDR3 has 14 amino acids. CDR1 is SGHRS and CDR2 is YFSETQ in the germline V gene. As DNA, the CDR3 is TGCGCCAGCAGCCCAGGACGCTTCCAAGAGACCCAGTACTTC. Translation: CASSPGRFQETQYF. Full variable domain (missing parts from reference TRBV5-1 and TRBJ2-5): KAGVTQTPRYLIKTRGQQVTLSCSPISGHRSVSWYQQTPGQGLQFLFEYFSETQRNKGNFPGRFSGRQFSNSRSEMNVSTLELGDSALYLCASSPGRFQETQYFGPGTRLLVL.

For this clonotype: Given a much more abundant clone one base away, this may be a read error. The chain recombines TRBV11-2 with TRBJ2-3; the match to TRBD2 covers 8 bases. Germline CDR1 SGHAT, CDR2 FQNNGV. The CDR3 is made up of 16 amino acids. CDR3 region: CASSLIAGGPPDAQYF. CDR3 nucleotide sequence: TGTGCCAGCAGCCTAATCGCGGGAGGCCCGCCAGATGCGCAGTATTTT. The full variable domain, with the rest looked up from reference TRBV11-2 and TRBJ2-3, is EAGVAQSPRYKIIEKRQSVAFWCNPISGHATLYWYQQILGQGPKLLIQFQNNGVVDDSQLPKDRFSAERLKGVDSTLKIQPAKLEDSAVYLCASSLIAGGPPDAQYFGPGTRLTVL.

Many counts were recorded for this clonotype. V usage is TRBV7-2 and J usage is TRBJ2-2; D unresolved. Germline V gene lookup returns CDR1 SGHTA and CDR2 FQGNSA. With 5 bases removed from V and 0 bases from J, the gap between germline ends came to 10 bases. This CDR3 is built from 15 residues. Here the CDR3 DNA reads TGTGCCAGCAGCCCATCGGCCACGAACACCGGGGAGCTGTTTTTT. Translated: CASSPSATNTGELFF. The full variable domain, with the rest looked up from reference TRBV7-2 and TRBJ2-2, is GAGVSQSPSNKVTEKGKDVELRCDPISGHTALYWYRQSLGQGLEFLIYFQGNSAPDKSGLPSDRFSAERTGGSVSTLTIQRTQQEDSAVYLCASSPSATNTGELFFGEGSRLTVL.

This clonotype was seen at least ten times. The chain carries TRBV29-1 and TRBJ2-7, with TRBD1 matching over 7 bases. Germline V gives CDR1 SQVTM, CDR2 ANQGSEA. V was pared by 3 bases and J by 5 bases, with 13 bases of the junction left unmatched. CDR3 length: 15 amino acids. In DNA, the CDR3 is TGCAGCGTTGATATTATAGGGACAGAGCCCCACGAGCAGTACTTC. It is translated as CSVDIIGTEPHEQYF.

The chain couples TRBV27 to TRBJ2-2, with D perhaps TRBD1 or TRBD2 (6 bases each). Trimming shortened V by 0 bases and J by 4 bases, and 12 bases separated the two germline ends. This CDR3 has 16 amino acids. Germline V gene sequence: CDR1 MNHEY, CDR2 SMNVEV (reference sequence). In DNA form, the CDR3 reads TGTGCCAGCAGTTTATCGAGCAGGGGACTCACCGGGGAGCTGTTTTTT. Residues: CASSLSSRGLTGELFF.

This clonotype came up many times. V usage is TRBV7-2 and J usage is TRBJ2-1; D is uncertain. V was trimmed by 2 bases and J by 6 bases, leaving 17 bases between them. CDR1 and CDR2 (germline): SGHTA, FQGNSA. The CDR3 length is 16 residues. CDR3 amino acids: CASSLSVASQSNEQFF. The CDR3 region has the DNA TGTGCCAGCAGCTTATCCGTAGCATCTCAGAGCAATGAGCAGTTCTTC. Supplemented by reference TRBV7-2 and TRBJ2-1, the full variable domain reads GAGVSQSPSNKVTEKGKDVELRCDPISGHTALYWYRQSLGQGLEFLIYFQGNSAPDKSGLPSDRFSAERTGGSVSTLTIQRTQQEDSAVYLCASSLSVASQSNEQFFGPGTRLTVL.

In its sample, this clonotype was seen many times. J is TRBJ2-1 and V is TRBV11-2; perhaps TRBD1 as D (5 bases). CDR3 length: 12 amino acids. V dropped 5 bases and J dropped 3 bases, with 5 bases sitting between them. Germline assignment: CDR1 SGHAT and CDR2 FQNNGV. DNA of the CDR3: TGTGCCAGCAGCCAGGGCTACAATGAGCAGTTCTTC. It is translated as CASSQGYNEQFF.

In this sample, this clonotype turned up many times. V usage is TRBV19 and J usage is TRBJ2-7; D unclear. Trimming shortened V by 11 bases and J by 0 bases, and 17 bases separated the two germline ends. This CDR3 is built from 14 residues. The germline V gene encodes CDR1 LNHDA and CDR2 SQIVND (reference sequence). CDR3 amino acids: CAASKGLTSYEQYF. Written as DNA, the CDR3 is TGTGCCGCTTCGAAGGGCCTGACCTCCTACGAGCAGTACTTC.

This rearrangement joins TRBV2 to TRBJ2-3; unclear D gene. Germline CDR1 and CDR2: SNHLY and FYNNEI. Trimming took 6 bases from V and 2 from J, leaving 12 bases between them. The CDR3 is 14 amino acids. The CDR3 spells CASRKRSDTDTQYF. The CDR3, as DNA: TGTGCCAGCAGGAAAAGGTCAGACACAGATACGCAGTATTTT.

This clonotype has a count of ten or more. CDR3 loop: CASSSTQQRTSGRTNTGELFF. The CDR3 DNA is TGTGCCAGCAGCTCTACCCAACAGCGGACTAGCGGGAGGACGAACACCGGGGAGCTGTTTTTT. The V call is TRBV9, the J call TRBJ2-2; 14 bases are shared with TRBD2. CDR3 length equals 21 residues. From germline, CDR1 is SGDLS and CDR2 YYNGEE. The V gene end was trimmed by 4 bases and the J gene end by 0 bases; junction bases not matched to a gene: 14.

This clonotype has just a few counts. The chain couples TRBV25-1 to TRBJ2-3; 10 bases agree with TRBD2. The CDR3 spans 14 residues. In germline, CDR1 is MGHDK, CDR2 SYGVNS. Trimming took 6 bases from V and 2 from J; bases not matched to a gene: 2. CDR3 region: CASRTSGVTDTQYF. CDR3 DNA sequence: TGTGCCAGCAGAACTAGCGGGGTCACAGATACGCAGTATTTT.

This clonotype was detected only a few times. The chain carries TRBV5-6 and TRBJ1-5; 9 bases match TRBD1. The V and J ends lost 3 bases and 2 bases, in that order; junction bases with no gene match: 3. The CDR3 totals 15 residues. Germline lookup yields CDR1 SGHDT and CDR2 YYEEEE. CDR3 sequence (DNA): TGTGCCAGCAGCTCCCGGGACAGGGGCAATCAGCCCCAGCATTTT. Translated, it gives CASSSRDRGNQPQHF.

The chain employs TRBV10-3 and TRBJ2-1, with 7 bases aligning to TRBD1. The CDR3 runs to 13 residues. The germline CDR1 and CDR2 sequences are ENHRY and SYGVKD. V shed 10 bases, J shed 7 bases, and the junction held 10 bases outside the gene matches. The CDR3 coding sequence is TGTGCCACCTCAGACAGGGTCGGAAATGAGCAGTTCTTC. Translating it yields CATSDRVGNEQFF.

This clonotype was picked up many times. The J gene is TRBJ2-1, the V gene TRBV6-2 or TRBV6-3; TRBD1 agrees at 8 bases. The CDR3 sequence is 14 residues long. The J segment lost 6 bases and the V segment lost 6 bases, leaving 7 bases of the junction unmatched. Germline loops: CDR1 MNHEY, CDR2 SVGEGT. The CDR3 DNA is TGTGCCAGCAGCTCCGGGACAGGTATCAATGAGCAGTTCTTC. Amino acids: CASSSGTGINEQFF.

This clonotype is classed as medium-sized (0.01 to 0.1%). The V call is TRBV20-1, the J call TRBJ2-7; 7 bases fit TRBD2. Germline V lookup: CDR1 DFQATT, CDR2 SNEGSKA (reference sequence). With V trimmed by 0 bases and J by 2 bases, 7 bases remained unmatched. The CDR3 is 15 amino acids. CDR3 sequence reads: CSARDPSSGAYEQYF. DNA of the CDR3: TGCAGTGCTAGAGATCCGTCTAGCGGAGCCTACGAGCAGTACTTC.

This chain links TRBV9 with TRBJ2-1, with 8 bases that match TRBD1. V was clipped by 0 bases and J by 5 bases; unmatched bases: 4. Germline V CDR1 and CDR2: SGDLS, YYNGEE. The CDR3 totals 15 residues. For the CDR3, the DNA is TGTGCCAGCAGCGTAGGCTCAGGGGGCCACAATGAGCAGTTCTTC. It specifies CASSVGSGGHNEQFF.